These 14 T cell receptor beta chains came from one sample sequenced in a study of vaccination and CD4 T cells after COVID-19. Indicated treatment: 10-day PBMC culture with coronavirus spike peptide pools or control peptides (ViraFEST assay). For these receptors, no antigen is known. Sequencing of DNA taken from cultured CD4+ T cells relied on the Oncomine TCR Beta short-read assay. A single record per CDR3 protein comes from TCRdb applying MiXCR to the PCR reads. The data show roughly 24,000 distinct CDR3 sequences, about 39% seen once. The sample comprised CD4+ T cells from blood, cultured in vitro. The source of these receptors is a human donor who had recovered from COVID-19.

V gene TRBV11-2 combines with J gene TRBJ2-7; D gene unclear. The CDR3 has 14 amino acids. V was trimmed by 2 bases and J by 5 bases, leaving 13 bases between them. Germline CDR1 and CDR2: SGHAT and FQNNGV. CDR3 sequence reads: CASSLREESNEQYF. The CDR3 DNA sequence: TGTGCCAGCAGCTTACGTGAAGAGAGTAACGAGCAGTACTTC.

In this sample, this clonotype turned up a few times. V gene TRBV29-1 combines with J gene TRBJ2-3; D unclear. The CDR3 covers 14 residues. V lost 3 bases to trimming and J lost 0 bases, with 10 bases between them. Germline lookup yields CDR1 SQVTM and CDR2 ANQGSEA. Written as DNA, the CDR3 is TGCAGCGTTGAGTTGAGAACTAGCACAGATACGCAGTATTTT. Residues: CSVELRTSTDTQYF.

The chain links TRBV6-1 to TRBJ1-2; D call uncertain. With 7 bases removed from V and 1 base from J, the gap between germline ends came to 10 bases. Germline lookup yields CDR1 MNHNS and CDR2 SASEGT. The CDR3 is 13 residues long. The CDR3 DNA follows: TGTGCCAGCACCAGAGCCGGTAACTATGGCTACACCTTC. It is translated as CASTRAGNYGYTF.

This rearrangement joins TRBV5-1 to TRBJ2-3; TRBD2 aligns across 12 bases. This CDR3 is 15 amino acids long. CDR1 and CDR2 (germline): SGHRS, YFSETQ. The junction had 6 bases not matched to a gene; V was cut back by 6 bases and J by 4 bases. The CDR3 region is CASKTSGRGADTQYF. The CDR3 nucleotides are TGCGCCAGCAAGACTAGCGGGAGAGGCGCAGATACGCAGTATTTT.

The chain links TRBV6-4 to TRBJ1-2; D remains ambiguous. Germline assignment: CDR1 MRHNA and CDR2 SNTAGT. The CDR3 sequence is 16 residues long. Trimming removed 1 base at V and 8 bases at J, with 20 bases between. The CDR3 sequence is CASSDFHGPSRSGYTF. CDR3 DNA sequence: TGTGCCAGCAGTGACTTTCACGGACCTTCTCGGTCCGGCTACACCTTC.

A few counts support this clonotype. The rearrangement joins TRBV7-9 to TRBJ1-3, with unresolved D. Between the trimmed V and J ends, which lost 1 base and 4 bases, there was a span of 11 bases. Germline CDR1 SEHNR, CDR2 FQNEAQ (reference sequence). This CDR3 comprises 15 residues. The CDR3 protein is CASSLGWGDGNTIYF. The DNA for the CDR3 is TGTGCCAGCAGCTTAGGCTGGGGAGACGGAAACACCATATATTTT. Drawing the rest from reference TRBV7-9 and TRBJ1-3, the complete variable domain is DTGVSQNPRHKITKRGQNVTFRCDPISEHNRLYWYRQTLGQGPEFLTYFQNEAQLEKSRLLSDRFSAERPKGSFSTLEIQRTEQGDSAMYLCASSLGWGDGNTIYFGEGSWLTVV.

V usage is TRBV18 and J usage is TRBJ2-3; tentatively, D is TRBD2 (6 bases). CDR1 is KGHSH, CDR2 LQKENI, per germline. Trimming removed 6 bases at V and 2 bases at J, with 15 bases between. CDR3 length: 15 amino acids. The CDR3: CASSPPSVATDTQYF. The CDR3 DNA reads TGTGCCAGCTCGCCCCCTAGCGTTGCCACAGATACGCAGTATTTT.

This chain connects TRBV15 to TRBJ1-5; possibly TRBD1 for D (5 bases). V shed 0 bases and J shed 1 base, with 13 bases lying between them. The CDR3 is 17 amino acids. CDR1 and CDR2 from the germline V gene are LNHNV and YYDKDF (reference sequence). CDR3 nucleotides: TGTGCCACCAGCAGAGATAGGGGAGGTCAAAGCAATCAGCCCCAGCATTTT. Translating it yields CATSRDRGGQSNQPQHF.

This clonotype was counted a few times. The chain is built from TRBV7-6 and TRBJ2-3; 7 nucleotides line up with TRBD2. Trimming cost V 0 bases and J 6 bases; bases outside gene matches: 6. Germline V gives CDR1 SGHVS, CDR2 FNYEAQ. The CDR3 has 15 amino acids. CDR3: CASSLAGGYGDTQYF. CDR3 sequence (DNA): TGTGCCAGCAGCTTAGCGGGGGGGTATGGGGATACGCAGTATTTT. The complete variable domain, with remaining parts taken from reference TRBV7-6 and TRBJ2-3, reads GAGVSQSPRYKVTKRGQDVALRCDPISGHVSLYWYRQALGQGPEFLTYFNYEAQQDKSGLPNDRFSAERPEGSISTLTIQRTEQRDSAMYRCASSLAGGYGDTQYFGPGTRLTVL.

V usage is TRBV7-2 and J usage is TRBJ2-3; D not certain. There are 14 residues in the CDR3. Trimming took off 5 bases at V and 4 bases at J, with 13 bases between the two ends. Germline CDR1 SGHTA, CDR2 FQGNSA. CDR3 loop: CASSEYLRADTQYF. The DNA of the CDR3 is TGTGCCAGCAGCGAGTACCTAAGGGCAGATACGCAGTATTTT.

The chain has TRBV20-1 and TRBJ2-7; no firm D call. Trimming removed 4 bases from V and 5 bases from J, with 9 bases in between. Germline V lookup: CDR1 DFQATT, CDR2 SNEGSKA (reference sequence). The CDR3 has 11 amino acids. The CDR3, as DNA: TGCAGTGCTAAAGTAAGGGACGAGCAGTACTTC. Protein: CSAKVRDEQYF.

This chain uses TRBV7-6 with TRBJ1-2, with a possible D match to TRBD1 (6 bases). The CDR3 has 14 amino acids. V was trimmed by 3 bases and J by 8 bases, leaving 16 bases between them. Germline V CDR1 and CDR2: SGHVS, FNYEAQ. The CDR3 nucleotides are TGTGCCAGCAGCTTCGACAGGTCCAGGGGCGGCTACACCTTC. Translation gives CASSFDRSRGGYTF. The whole variable domain, filled in from reference TRBV7-6 and TRBJ1-2, reads GAGVSQSPRYKVTKRGQDVALRCDPISGHVSLYWYRQALGQGPEFLTYFNYEAQQDKSGLPNDRFSAERPEGSISTLTIQRTEQRDSAMYRCASSFDRSRGGYTFGSGTRLTVV.

The rearrangement links TRBV11-2 to TRBJ1-2; 7 bases fit TRBD1. This CDR3 comprises 13 residues. The ends lost 6 bases at V and 8 bases at J; junction bases unmatched: 9. Looked up from germline, CDR1 is SGHAT and CDR2 is FQNNGV. The CDR3 loop reads CASSFTGARGYTF. The CDR3 DNA reads TGTGCCAGCAGTTTTACAGGGGCCAGAGGCTACACCTTC.

This clonotype was detected once. The chain recombines TRBV28 with TRBJ1-1; TRBD1 is a possible D gene (6 bases). The CDR3 extends over 17 amino acids. Germline V gene sequence: CDR1 MDHEN, CDR2 SYDVKM. Deletions cut 6 bases from V and 1 base from J, with 21 bases between. In nucleotides, the CDR3 is TGTGCCAGCAGACCATGGGGATCGGGGGGCCAGAACACTGAAGCTTTCTTT. It yields the protein CASRPWGSGGQNTEAFF.